A single sample gave rise to the 17 T cell receptor beta chains below, sequenced in a study of Graves' ophthalmopathy and Graves' hyperthyroidism (dated by TCRdb to 2016 to 2019). Instrument on record: Illumina HiSeq 2000. For repertoire sequencing, the TCR beta CDR3 regions were amplified from RNA transcripts. The first round of RT-PCR was done with HTBI primers and the Qiagen OneStep RT-PCR kit, and was followed by a second round of multiplex PCR, then size selection and purification. TCRdb cleaned the public reads at Q25 with fastp, built clones with MiXCR and kept in-frame beta chains. Each entry is one CDR3 protein sequence, shown with its most common DNA and genes. The sample table records 400,000 to 500,000 distinct CDR3 sequences; approximately 21% of these occur just once. The biggest ten clones account for 2.5% to 3.5% of the sample. Sequences were obtained from peripheral blood. Every receptor here comes from a young woman with stable Graves' hyperthyroidism. Donor details come from another sample of the same person, matched by shared clones.

This clonotype was counted a few times. A much larger clone differs from this one at a single base, so this may be a read error. The chain joins TRBV19 to TRBJ1-5; D call uncertain. This CDR3 contains 16 residues. Germline V gene sequence: CDR1 LNHDA, CDR2 SQIVND (reference sequence). In nucleotides, the CDR3 is TGTGCCAGCGCCCGGGGAGCCGCTTATAGCAATCAGCCCCAGCGTTTT. This encodes CASARGAAYSNQPQRF.

V usage is TRBV18 and J usage is TRBJ1-1, with D possibly matching TRBD1 (6 bases). With 3 bases removed from V and 8 bases from J, the gap between germline ends came to 13 bases. Germline V gene data show CDR1 as KGHSH and CDR2 as LQKENI. The CDR3 runs to 13 residues. Here the CDR3 reads CASSPLGGEEAFF. CDR3 in DNA: TGTGCCAGCTCACCTTTAGGGGGTGAGGAAGCTTTCTTT.

This clonotype was observed at least ten times. J is TRBJ2-2 and V is TRBV6-1, with 13 bases identical to TRBD2. In germline, CDR1 is MNHNS, CDR2 SASEGT. Germline trimming cut 5 bases from V and 7 bases from J; bases unmatched to any gene: 7. The CDR3 sequence is 16 residues long. This CDR3 is CASSHGLAGDHGELFF. CDR3 sequence (DNA): TGTGCCAGCAGTCATGGACTAGCGGGAGATCACGGGGAGCTGTTTTTT.

In its sample, this clonotype was seen many times. The chain uses TRBV20-1 and TRBJ2-4; the D is unclear. V was pared by 0 bases and J by 15 bases, with 18 bases between. This CDR3 contains 13 residues. The germline V gene has CDR1 DFQATT and CDR2 SNEGSKA (reference sequence). CDR3 region: CSARDRANWLSYF. The CDR3 DNA sequence: TGCAGTGCTAGAGATAGGGCCAACTGGCTCTCGTACTTC.

The chain has TRBV6-5 and TRBJ2-7; possibly TRBD1 for D (6 bases). CDR3 length equals 14 residues. CDR1 is MNHEY, CDR2 SVGAGI, per germline. The germline V and J ends were trimmed by 3 bases and 3 bases, with 12 bases remaining between them. CDR3 sequence reads: CASSYATGYYEQYF. CDR3 in DNA: TGTGCCAGCAGTTATGCGACAGGTTACTACGAGCAGTACTTC.

This clonotype appeared many times. The chain recombines TRBV6-1 with TRBJ1-3, with 7 nucleotides matching TRBD1. With 4 bases clipped from V and 2 bases from J, the junction kept 8 bases outside the gene matches. This CDR3 has 16 amino acids. The germline gives CDR1 MNHNS, CDR2 SASEGT. CDR3 nucleotide sequence: TGTGCCAGCAGTGCGGAACGACAGGGTACTGGAAACACCATATATTTT. This codes for CASSAERQGTGNTIYF.

This clonotype came up a few times. The rearrangement joins TRBV12-3 or TRBV12-4 to TRBJ2-7, with D possibly TRBD1 on 6 matching bases. There are 13 residues in the CDR3. V lost 6 bases and J lost 2, with 11 bases in between. The CDR3, as DNA: TGTGCCAGCAGAAAAAGGACAGCCTACGAGCAGTACTTC. It yields the protein CASRKRTAYEQYF.

This clonotype was observed at least ten times. The gene calls are TRBV12-5 and TRBJ2-5, with D possibly being TRBD2 (6 bases). Deletions cut 2 bases from V and 5 bases from J, with 18 bases between. Germline V lookup: CDR1 LGHNT, CDR2 FRNRAP. The CDR3 is 16 amino acids. The CDR3 loop reads CASGLTSGLVAETQYF. Here the CDR3 DNA reads TGTGCTAGTGGTTTGACCTCGGGACTCGTAGCGGAGACCCAGTACTTC.

This clonotype was seen repeatedly, ten times or more. The rearrangement joins TRBV20-1 to TRBJ1-5; 7 nucleotides align to TRBD1. Looked up from germline, CDR1 is DFQATT and CDR2 is SNEGSKA (reference sequence). V trimming: 2 bases; J trimming: 3 bases; junction bases outside the gene matches: 4. The CDR3 sequence is 14 residues long. The CDR3, as DNA: TGCAGTGCTAGAAACGACAGGGACAATCAGCCCCAGCATTTT. Translation gives CSARNDRDNQPQHF.

The rearrangement joins TRBV12-3 or TRBV12-4 to TRBJ1-5; possibly TRBD1 for D (6 bases). The CDR3 consists of 14 residues. The V end was cut by 5 bases, the J end by 7 bases, with 15 bases between. DNA for the CDR3: TGTGCCAGCAGTGAGGTCAGGGGCGGGCAGCCCCAGCATTTT. The encoded protein is CASSEVRGGQPQHF.

This clonotype was counted many times. The V call is TRBV7-3, the J call TRBJ1-6, with 9 bases matching TRBD1. The germline CDR1 and CDR2 sequences are SGHTA and FQGTGA. V trimming: 5 bases; J trimming: 7 bases; junction bases outside the gene matches: 6. The CDR3 length is 15 residues. CDR3 bases: TGTGCCAGCAGCCGATCGACAGGGGGGAATTCACCCCTCCACTTT. It codes for CASSRSTGGNSPLHF.

This clonotype occurred many times. This chain connects TRBV7-9 to TRBJ1-5; 7 positions agree with TRBD1. The J segment lost 7 bases and the V segment lost 5 bases, leaving 11 bases of the junction unmatched. Germline CDR1 and CDR2: SEHNR and FQNEAQ (reference sequence). There are 15 residues in the CDR3. In DNA form, the CDR3 reads TGTGCCAGCAGCCGAGACAGGGAAAATGGACAGCCCCAGCATTTT. Protein: CASSRDRENGQPQHF.

V is TRBV28 and J is TRBJ2-7, with D possibly called TRBD1 or TRBD2 (6 bases each). The CDR3 covers 15 residues. Germline loops: CDR1 MDHEN, CDR2 SYDVKM. Between the trimmed V and J ends, which lost 3 bases and 7 bases, there was a span of 19 bases. The CDR3 reads CASSLDLGGSTEQYF. The CDR3 nucleotides read TGTGCCAGCAGTTTGGACTTAGGGGGGTCTACGGAGCAGTACTTC.

The chain joins TRBV20-1 to TRBJ2-5, with D possibly matching TRBD2 (6 bases). Per the germline V gene, CDR1 is DFQATT and CDR2 is SNEGSKA (reference sequence). The CDR3 contains 11 residues. Between the trimmed V and J ends, which lost 3 bases and 5 bases, there was a span of 7 bases. The CDR3 DNA sequence: TGCAGTGCTAGCGGGAGTGAGACCCAGTACTTC. Translated: CSASGSETQYF.

This clonotype came up many times. J is TRBJ2-7 and V is TRBV11-2; D is tentatively TRBD1 or TRBD2 (5 bases each). Germline CDR1 reads SGHAT; CDR2 reads FQNNGV. The CDR3 length is 14 residues. V lost 0 bases and J lost 2, with 8 bases in between. In nucleotides, the CDR3 is TGTGCCAGCAGCTTAGAGGGGGTAACCTACGAGCAGTACTTC. Amino acids: CASSLEGVTYEQYF.

The CDR3 sequence is CASTRGSNYGYTF. The CDR3 DNA is TGTGCCAGCACCAGGGGATCTAACTATGGCTACACCTTC. The V gene is TRBV6-1, the J gene TRBJ1-2, with TRBD1 as a possible D gene (6 bases). The CDR3 runs 13 residues. Germline assignment: CDR1 MNHNS and CDR2 SASEGT. Deletions cut 7 bases from V and 0 bases from J, with 9 bases between.

This clonotype appeared many times. This CDR3 reads CAIRATSGISYEQYF. CDR3 sequence (DNA): TGTGCCATCAGAGCGACTAGCGGGATCTCCTACGAGCAGTACTTC. The chain joins TRBV10-3 to TRBJ2-7; TRBD2 matches at 11 bases. Germline V CDR1 and CDR2: ENHRY, SYGVKD. The V gene end was trimmed by 6 bases and the J gene end by 0 bases; junction bases not matched to a gene: 4. This CDR3 region has 15 residues.